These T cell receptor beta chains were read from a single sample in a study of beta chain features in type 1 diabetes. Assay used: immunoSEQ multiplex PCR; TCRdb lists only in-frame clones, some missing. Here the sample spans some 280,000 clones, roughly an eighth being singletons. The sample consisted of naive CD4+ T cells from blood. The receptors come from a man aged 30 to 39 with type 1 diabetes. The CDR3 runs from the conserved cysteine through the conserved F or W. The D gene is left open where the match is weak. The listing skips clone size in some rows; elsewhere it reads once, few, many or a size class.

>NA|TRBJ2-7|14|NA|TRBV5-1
TGCGCCAGCGGAGGCGGGACTTTGAGCTACGAGCAGTACTTC
CASGGGTLSYEQYF
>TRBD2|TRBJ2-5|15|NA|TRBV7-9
TGTGCCAGCAGCCATCCAGGGAGGGACCAAGAGACCCAGTACTTC
CASSHPGRDQETQYF
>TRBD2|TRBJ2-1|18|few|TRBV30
TGTGCCTGGAGTTCACTGGCGGGAGATTCCTGGTCCTACAATGAGCAGTTCTTC
CAWSSLAGDSWSYNEQFF
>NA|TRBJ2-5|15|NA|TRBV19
TGTGCCAGTGGAGGCACCGGGACATTCCAAGAGACCCAGTACTTC
CASGGTGTFQETQYF
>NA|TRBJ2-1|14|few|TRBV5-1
TGCGCCAGCAGCGGGAGCGGTACCTACAATGAGCAGTTCTTC
CASSGSGTYNEQFF
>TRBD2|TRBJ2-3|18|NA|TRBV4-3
TGCGCCAGCAGCCAAGATTTGGGACTAGCGGGAGTCGGAGATACGCAGTATTTT
CASSQDLGLAGVGDTQYF
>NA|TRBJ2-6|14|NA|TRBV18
TGTGCCAGTCGCGACAGCTCTGGGGCCAACGTCCTGACTTTC
CASRDSSGANVLTF
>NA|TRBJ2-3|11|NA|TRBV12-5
TGTGCTAGTGGCATTCAAGATACGCAGTATTTT
CASGIQDTQYF
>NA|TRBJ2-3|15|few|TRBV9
TGTGCCAGCAGCGTAGGGCTAGTGGGCACAGATACGCAGTATTTT
CASSVGLVGTDTQYF
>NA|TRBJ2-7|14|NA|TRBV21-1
TGTGCCAGCAGCAAAAAGCGGATTGCCTACGAGCAGTACTTC
CASSKKRIAYEQYF
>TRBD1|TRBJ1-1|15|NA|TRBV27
TGTGCCAGCAGTTCGGACAGGGGACTAAACACTGAAGCTTTCTTT
CASSSDRGLNTEAFF
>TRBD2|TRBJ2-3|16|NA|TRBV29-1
TGCAGCGTGTCCCTCTTCCTAGCGGGAGGCACAGATACGCAGTATTTT
CSVSLFLAGGTDTQYF
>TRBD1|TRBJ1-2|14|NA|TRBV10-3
TGTGCCATCAGTGACGGACAGGGGGCTCATGGCTACACCTTC
CAISDGQGAHGYTF
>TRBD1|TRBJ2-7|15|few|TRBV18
TGTGCCAGCTCACAGGGACAGGGTATGAGCTACGAGCAGTACTTC
CASSQGQGMSYEQYF
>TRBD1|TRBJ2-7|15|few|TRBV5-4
TGTGCCAGCAGCCATAAGGACAGGGACTCCTACGAGCAGTACTTC
CASSHKDRDSYEQYF